What follows describes a single T cell receptor (beta chain). V shed 4 bases and J shed 8 bases, with 12 bases lying between them. Germline CDR1 and CDR2: SGHDN and FVKESK. CDR3 size: 14 residues. Seattle's cohort entered during active infection and was followed longitudinally. Authors' data handling: Amplifying reference gene primers gave estimates of nucleated cell counts. The protocol was immunoSEQ multiplex PCR, while the TCRdb copy is restricted to in-frame clones and leaves out a portion. That table gives V, J and clone size, and the DNA gave D and trimming. This sample has 45,000 to 50,000 clones; around 85% occur once, and the top ten carry roughly 34%. This record belongs to a study of blood T cell repertoires in COVID-19. Whole-study context: The cDNA or gDNA used as material had been derived from T cells, B-cell-depleted T cells, or PBMCs.

This rearrangement joins TRBV14 to TRBJ1-6; a weak D match, TRBD1 (5 bases). Source material: peripheral blood. The TCR comes from an elderly woman with COVID-19, enrolled during active disease. The CDR3 here is CASSRGTRDSPLHF. The CDR3 DNA sequence: TGTGCCAGCAGCCGCGGGACCCGGGATTCACCCCTCCACTTT.